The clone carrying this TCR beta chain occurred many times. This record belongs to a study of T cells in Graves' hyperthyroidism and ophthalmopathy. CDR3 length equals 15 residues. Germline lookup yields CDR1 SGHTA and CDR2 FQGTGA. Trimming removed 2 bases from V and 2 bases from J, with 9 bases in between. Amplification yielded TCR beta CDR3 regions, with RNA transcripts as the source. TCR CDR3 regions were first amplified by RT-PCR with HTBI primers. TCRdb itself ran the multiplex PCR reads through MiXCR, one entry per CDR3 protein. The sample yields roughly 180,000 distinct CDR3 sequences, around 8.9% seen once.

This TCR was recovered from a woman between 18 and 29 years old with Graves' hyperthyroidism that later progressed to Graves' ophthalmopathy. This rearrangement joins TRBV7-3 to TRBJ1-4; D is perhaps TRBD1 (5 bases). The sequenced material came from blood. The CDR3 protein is CASSLSGRTNEKLFF. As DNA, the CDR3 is TGTGCCAGCAGCTTATCAGGGAGGACTAATGAAAAACTGTTTTTT. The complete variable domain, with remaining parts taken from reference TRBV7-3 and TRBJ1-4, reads GAGVSQTPSNKVTEKGKYVELRCDPISGHTALYWYRQSLGQGPEFLIYFQGTGAADDSGLPNDRFFAVRPEGSVSTLKIQRTERGDSAVYLCASSLSGRTNEKLFFGSGTQLSVL.